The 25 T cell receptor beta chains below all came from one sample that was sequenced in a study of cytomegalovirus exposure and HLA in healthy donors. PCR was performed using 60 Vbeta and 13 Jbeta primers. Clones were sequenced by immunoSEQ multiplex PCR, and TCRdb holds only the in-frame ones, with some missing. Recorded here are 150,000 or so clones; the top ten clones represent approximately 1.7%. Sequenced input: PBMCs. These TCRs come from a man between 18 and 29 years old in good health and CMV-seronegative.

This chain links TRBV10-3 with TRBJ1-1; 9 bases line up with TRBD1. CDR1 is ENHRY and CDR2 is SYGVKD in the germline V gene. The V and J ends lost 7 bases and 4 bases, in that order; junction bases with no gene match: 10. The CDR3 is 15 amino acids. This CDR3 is CAIKGQGRVRTEAFF. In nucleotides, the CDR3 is TGTGCCATCAAAGGACAGGGGCGGGTTCGCACTGAAGCTTTCTTT.

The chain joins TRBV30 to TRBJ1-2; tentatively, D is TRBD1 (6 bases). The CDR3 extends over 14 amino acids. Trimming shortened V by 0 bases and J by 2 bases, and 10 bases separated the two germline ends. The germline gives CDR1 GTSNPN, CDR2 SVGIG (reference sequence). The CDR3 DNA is TGTGCCTGGAGTGTTGGGGGGGCCAACTATGGCTACACCTTC. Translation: CAWSVGGANYGYTF. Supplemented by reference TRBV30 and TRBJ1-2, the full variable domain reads SQTIHQWPATLVQPVGSPLSLECTVEGTSNPNLYWYRQAAGRGLQLLFYSVGIGQISSEVPQNLSASRPQDRQFILSSKKLLLSDSGFYLCAWSVGGANYGYTFGSGTRLTVV.

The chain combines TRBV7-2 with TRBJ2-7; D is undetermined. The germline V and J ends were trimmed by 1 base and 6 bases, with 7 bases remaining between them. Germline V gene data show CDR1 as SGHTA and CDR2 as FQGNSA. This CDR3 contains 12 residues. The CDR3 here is CASSLVWAEQYF. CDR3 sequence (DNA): TGTGCCAGCAGCTTAGTTTGGGCCGAGCAGTACTTC.

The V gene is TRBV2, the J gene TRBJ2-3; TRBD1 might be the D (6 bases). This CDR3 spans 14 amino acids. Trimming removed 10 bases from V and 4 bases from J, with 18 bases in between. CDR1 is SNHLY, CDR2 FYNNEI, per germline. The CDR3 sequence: CATSDSPGADTQYF. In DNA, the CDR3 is TGTGCCACCTCGGACAGCCCTGGAGCAGATACGCAGTATTTT.

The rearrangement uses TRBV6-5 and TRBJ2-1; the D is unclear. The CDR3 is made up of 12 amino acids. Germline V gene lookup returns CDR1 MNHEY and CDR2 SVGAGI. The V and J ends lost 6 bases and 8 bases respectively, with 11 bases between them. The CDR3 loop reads CASSLRRDEQFF. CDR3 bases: TGTGCCAGCAGCCTGCGTCGGGATGAGCAGTTCTTC.

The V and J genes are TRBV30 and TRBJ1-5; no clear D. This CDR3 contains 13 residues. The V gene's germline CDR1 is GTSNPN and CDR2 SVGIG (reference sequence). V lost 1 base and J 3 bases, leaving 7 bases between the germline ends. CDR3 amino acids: CAWSGSLNQPQHF. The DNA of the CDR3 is TGTGCCTGGAGTGGAAGCCTCAATCAGCCCCAGCATTTT.

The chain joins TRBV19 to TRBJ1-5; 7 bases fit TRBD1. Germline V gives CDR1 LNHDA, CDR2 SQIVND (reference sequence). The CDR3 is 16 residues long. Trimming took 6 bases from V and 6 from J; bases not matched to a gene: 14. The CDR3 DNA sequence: TGTGCCAGTAGGGGTGGAGGGACAGCGGGGGGTCAGCCCCAGCATTTT. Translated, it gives CASRGGGTAGGQPQHF.

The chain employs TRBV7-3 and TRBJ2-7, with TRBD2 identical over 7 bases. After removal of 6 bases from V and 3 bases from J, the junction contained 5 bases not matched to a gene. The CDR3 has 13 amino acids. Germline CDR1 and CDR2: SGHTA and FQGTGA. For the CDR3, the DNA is TGTGCCAGCAGTCTAGGACTAGGCTACGAGCAGTACTTC. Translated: CASSLGLGYEQYF.

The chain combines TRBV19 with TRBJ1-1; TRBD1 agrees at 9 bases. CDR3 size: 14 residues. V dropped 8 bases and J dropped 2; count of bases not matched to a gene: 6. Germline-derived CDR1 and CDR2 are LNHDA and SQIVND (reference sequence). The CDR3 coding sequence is TGTGCCAGTTTGGAAACAGGGGGCAACACTGAAGCTTTCTTT. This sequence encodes CASLETGGNTEAFF.

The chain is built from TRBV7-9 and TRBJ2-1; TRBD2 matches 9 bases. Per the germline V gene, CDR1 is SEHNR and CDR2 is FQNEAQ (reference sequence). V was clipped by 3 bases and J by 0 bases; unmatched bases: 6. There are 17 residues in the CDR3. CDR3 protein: CASSLAAGGYSYNEQFF. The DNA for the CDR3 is TGTGCCAGCAGCTTGGCAGCGGGGGGTTACTCCTACAATGAGCAGTTCTTC.

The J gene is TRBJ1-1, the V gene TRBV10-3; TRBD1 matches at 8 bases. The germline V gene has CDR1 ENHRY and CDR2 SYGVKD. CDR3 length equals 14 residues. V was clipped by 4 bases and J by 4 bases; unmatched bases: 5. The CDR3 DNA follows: TGTGCCATCAGTGTGGACAGGGAGGCCACTGAAGCTTTCTTT. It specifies CAISVDREATEAFF.

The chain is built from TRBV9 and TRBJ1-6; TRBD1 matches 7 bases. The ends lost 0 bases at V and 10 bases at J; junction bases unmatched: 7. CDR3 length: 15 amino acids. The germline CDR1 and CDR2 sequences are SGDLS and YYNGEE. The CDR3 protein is CASSVDSRGSSPLHF. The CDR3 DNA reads TGTGCCAGCAGCGTAGATTCCAGGGGGTCCTCACCCCTCCACTTT. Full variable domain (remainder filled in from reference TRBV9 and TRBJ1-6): DSGVTQTPKHLITATGQRVTLRCSPRSGDLSVYWYQQSLDQGLQFLIQYYNGEERAKGNILERFSAQQFPDLHSELNLSSLELGDSALYFCASSVDSRGSSPLHFGNGTRLTVT.

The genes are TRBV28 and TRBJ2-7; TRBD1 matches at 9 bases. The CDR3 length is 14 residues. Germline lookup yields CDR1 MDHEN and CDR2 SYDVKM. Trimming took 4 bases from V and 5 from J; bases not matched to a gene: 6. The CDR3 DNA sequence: TGTGCCAGCAGTTCGGGACAGGGTAACCACGAGCAGTACTTC. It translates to CASSSGQGNHEQYF.

The DNA of the CDR3 is TGTGCCAGCAGCCTCCGGAGCTCACCCCTCCACTTT. It is translated as CASSLRSSPLHF. The chain combines TRBV11-3 with TRBJ1-6; the D is unclear. The germline gives CDR1 SGHNT, CDR2 YENEEA. This CDR3 has 12 amino acids. Deletions cut 5 bases from V and 10 bases from J, with 9 bases between.

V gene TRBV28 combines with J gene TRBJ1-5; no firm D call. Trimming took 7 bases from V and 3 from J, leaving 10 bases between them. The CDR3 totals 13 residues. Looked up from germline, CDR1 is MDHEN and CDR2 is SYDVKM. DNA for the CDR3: TGTGCCAGCAAAACAGTTATCAATCAGCCCCAGCATTTT. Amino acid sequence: CASKTVINQPQHF.

CDR3 coding DNA: TGTGCCAGCAGTGGCCAGGGAGGAACCTACGAGCAGTACTTC. It encodes CASSGQGGTYEQYF. The V and J genes are TRBV6-1 and TRBJ2-7; D possibly corresponds to TRBD2 (6 bases). CDR1 is MNHNS and CDR2 is SASEGT in the germline V gene. Trimming removed 4 bases from V and 2 bases from J, with 12 bases in between. The CDR3 has 14 residues.

As DNA, the CDR3 is TGTGCCATCAGAGCCACTAGCGGGGGCCACAATGAGCAGTTCTTC. This sequence encodes CAIRATSGGHNEQFF. The chain uses TRBV10-3 and TRBJ2-1; 11 bases are shared with TRBD2. The CDR3 length is 15 residues. CDR1 ENHRY and CDR2 SYGVKD come from the germline V gene. V dropped 6 bases and J dropped 5; count of bases not matched to a gene: 6.

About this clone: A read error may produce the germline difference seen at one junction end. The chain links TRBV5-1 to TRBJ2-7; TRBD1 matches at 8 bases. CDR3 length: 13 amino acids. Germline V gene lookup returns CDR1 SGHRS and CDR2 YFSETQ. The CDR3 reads CTSGWTGTNEQYF. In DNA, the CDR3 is TGCACCAGCGGATGGACAGGGACAAACGAGCAGTACTTC. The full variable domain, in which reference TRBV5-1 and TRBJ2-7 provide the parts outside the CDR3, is KAGVTQTPRYLIKTRGQQVTLSCSPISGHRSVSWYQQTPGQGLQFLFEYFSETQRNKGNFPGRFSGRQFSNSRSEMNVSTLELGDSALYLCTSGWTGTNEQYFGPGTRLTVT.

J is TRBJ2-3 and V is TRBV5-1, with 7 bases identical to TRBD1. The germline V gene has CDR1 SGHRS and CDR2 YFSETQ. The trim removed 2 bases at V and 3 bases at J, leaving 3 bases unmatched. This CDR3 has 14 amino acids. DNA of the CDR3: TGCGCCAGCAGCTTTGGCAGGGGGACAGATACGCAGTATTTT. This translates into CASSFGRGTDTQYF.

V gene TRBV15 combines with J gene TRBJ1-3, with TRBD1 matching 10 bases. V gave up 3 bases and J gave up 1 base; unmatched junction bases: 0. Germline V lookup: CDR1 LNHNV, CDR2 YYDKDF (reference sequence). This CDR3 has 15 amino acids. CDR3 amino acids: CATSRGQGSGNTIYF. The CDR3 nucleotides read TGTGCCACCAGCAGGGGACAGGGGTCTGGAAACACCATATATTTT.

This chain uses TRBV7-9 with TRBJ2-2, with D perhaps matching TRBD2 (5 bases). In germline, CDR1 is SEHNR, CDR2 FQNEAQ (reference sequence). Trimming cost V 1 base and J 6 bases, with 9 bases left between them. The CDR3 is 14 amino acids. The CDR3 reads CASSLVSGSGELFF. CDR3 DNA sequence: TGTGCCAGCAGCTTAGTTTCGGGATCCGGGGAGCTGTTTTTT.

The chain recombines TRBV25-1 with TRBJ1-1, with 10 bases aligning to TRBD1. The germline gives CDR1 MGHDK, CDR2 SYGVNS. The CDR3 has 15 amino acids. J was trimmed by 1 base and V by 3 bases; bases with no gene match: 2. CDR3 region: CASSDGQGGNTEAFF. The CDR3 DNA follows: TGTGCCAGCAGTGATGGACAGGGGGGGAACACTGAAGCTTTCTTT.

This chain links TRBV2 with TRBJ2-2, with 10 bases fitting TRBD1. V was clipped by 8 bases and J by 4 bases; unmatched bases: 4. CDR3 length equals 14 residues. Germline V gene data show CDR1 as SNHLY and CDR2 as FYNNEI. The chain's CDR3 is CASVRTGGTGELFF. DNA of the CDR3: TGTGCCAGCGTCCGGACAGGGGGCACCGGGGAGCTGTTTTTT.

The CDR3 coding sequence is TGTGCCAGCAGCCCGAGCGGGAATCAGCCCCAGCATTTT. It yields the protein CASSPSGNQPQHF. The gene calls are TRBV2 and TRBJ1-5, with D unclear. This CDR3 has 13 residues. V lost 6 bases, J lost 4 bases, and 10 bases lay in between. Germline-derived CDR1 and CDR2 are SNHLY and FYNNEI.

In nucleotides, the CDR3 is TGTGCCAGCAATTTCGACAGGGATGGTCTTGAAAACATTCAGTACTTC. The encoded protein is CASNFDRDGLENIQYF. The chain uses TRBV2 and TRBJ2-4, with 7 positions matching TRBD1. CDR1 and CDR2 (germline): SNHLY, FYNNEI. V dropped 7 bases and J dropped 5; count of bases not matched to a gene: 14. This CDR3 has 16 residues.